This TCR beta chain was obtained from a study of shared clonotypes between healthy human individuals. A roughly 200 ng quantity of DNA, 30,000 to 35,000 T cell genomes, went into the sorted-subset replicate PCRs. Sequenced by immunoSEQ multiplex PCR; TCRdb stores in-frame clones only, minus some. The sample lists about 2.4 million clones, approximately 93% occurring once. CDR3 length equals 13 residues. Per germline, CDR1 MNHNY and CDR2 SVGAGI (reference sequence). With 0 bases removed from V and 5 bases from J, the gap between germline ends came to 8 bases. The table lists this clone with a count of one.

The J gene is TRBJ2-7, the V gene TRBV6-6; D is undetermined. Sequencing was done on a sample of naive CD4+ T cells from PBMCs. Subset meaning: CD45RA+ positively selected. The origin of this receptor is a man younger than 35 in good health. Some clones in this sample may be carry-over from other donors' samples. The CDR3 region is CASSYSEAHEQYF. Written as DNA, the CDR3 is TGTGCCAGCAGTTACTCGGAAGCTCACGAGCAGTACTTC.